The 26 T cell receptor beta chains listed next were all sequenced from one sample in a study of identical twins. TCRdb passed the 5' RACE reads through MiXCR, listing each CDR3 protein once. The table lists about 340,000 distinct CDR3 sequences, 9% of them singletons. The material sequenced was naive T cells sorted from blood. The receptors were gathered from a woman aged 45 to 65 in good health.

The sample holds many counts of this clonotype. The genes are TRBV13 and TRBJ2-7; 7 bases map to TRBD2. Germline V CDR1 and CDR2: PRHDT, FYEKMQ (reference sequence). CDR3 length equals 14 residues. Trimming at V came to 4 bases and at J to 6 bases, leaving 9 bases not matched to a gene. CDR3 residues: CASSSHRLASEQYF. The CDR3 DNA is TGTGCCAGCAGCTCCCACAGACTAGCTTCCGAGCAGTACTTC.

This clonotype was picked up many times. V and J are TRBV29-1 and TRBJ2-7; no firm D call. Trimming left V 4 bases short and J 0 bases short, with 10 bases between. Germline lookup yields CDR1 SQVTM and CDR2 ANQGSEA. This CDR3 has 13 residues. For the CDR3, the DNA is TGCAGCGTTGGGCCGGAAGACTCCTACGAGCAGTACTTC. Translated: CSVGPEDSYEQYF.

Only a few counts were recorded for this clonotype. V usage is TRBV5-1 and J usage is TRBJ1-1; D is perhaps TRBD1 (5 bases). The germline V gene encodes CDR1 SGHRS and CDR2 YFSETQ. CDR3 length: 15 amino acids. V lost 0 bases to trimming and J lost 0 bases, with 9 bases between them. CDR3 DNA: TGCGCCAGCAGCTTGGATGGGGCTTTGAACACTGAAGCTTTCTTT. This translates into CASSLDGALNTEAFF.

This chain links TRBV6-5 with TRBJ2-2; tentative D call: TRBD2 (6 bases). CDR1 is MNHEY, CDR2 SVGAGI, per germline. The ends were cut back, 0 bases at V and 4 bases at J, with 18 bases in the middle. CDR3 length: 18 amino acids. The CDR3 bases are TGTGCCAGCAGTTACTCTCGGCGGGGACCCATGGGCACCGGGGAGCTGTTTTTT. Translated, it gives CASSYSRRGPMGTGELFF.

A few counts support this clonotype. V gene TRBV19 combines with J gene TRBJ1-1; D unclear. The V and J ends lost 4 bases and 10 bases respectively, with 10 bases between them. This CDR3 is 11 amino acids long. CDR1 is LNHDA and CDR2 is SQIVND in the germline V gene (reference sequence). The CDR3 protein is CASSTDTIAFF. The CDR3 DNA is TGTGCCAGTAGTACCGACACTATAGCTTTCTTT. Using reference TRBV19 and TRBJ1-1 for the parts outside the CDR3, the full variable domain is DGGITQSPKYLFRKEGQNVTLSCEQNLNHDAMYWYRQDPGQGLRLIYYSQIVNDFQKGDIAEGYSVSREKKESFPLTVTSAQKNPTAFYLCASSTDTIAFFGQGTRLTVV.

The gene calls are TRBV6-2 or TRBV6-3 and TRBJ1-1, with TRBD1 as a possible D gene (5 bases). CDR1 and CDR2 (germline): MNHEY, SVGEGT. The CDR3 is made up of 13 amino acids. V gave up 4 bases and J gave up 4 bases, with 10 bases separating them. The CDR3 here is CASSSGAPTEAFF. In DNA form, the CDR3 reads TGTGCCAGCAGTTCTGGGGCGCCCACTGAAGCTTTCTTT.

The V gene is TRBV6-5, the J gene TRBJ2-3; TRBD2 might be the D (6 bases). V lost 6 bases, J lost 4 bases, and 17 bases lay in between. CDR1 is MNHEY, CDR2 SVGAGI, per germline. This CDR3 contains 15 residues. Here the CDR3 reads CASREQRSGADTQYF. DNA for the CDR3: TGTGCCAGCAGAGAACAGCGTTCGGGGGCAGATACGCAGTATTTT.

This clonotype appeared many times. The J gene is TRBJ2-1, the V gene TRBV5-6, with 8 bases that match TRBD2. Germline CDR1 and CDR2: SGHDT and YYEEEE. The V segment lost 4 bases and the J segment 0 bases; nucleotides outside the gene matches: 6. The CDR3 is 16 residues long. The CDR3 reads CASSNKRGSSYNEQFF. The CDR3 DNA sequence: TGTGCCAGCAGCAATAAGCGGGGGAGCTCCTACAATGAGCAGTTCTTC. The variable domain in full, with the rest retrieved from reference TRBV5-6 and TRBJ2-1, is DAGVTQSPTHLIKTRGQQVTLRCSPKSGHDTVSWYQQALGQGPQFIFQYYEEEERQRGNFPDRFSGHQFPNYSSELNVNALLLGDSALYLCASSNKRGSSYNEQFFGPGTRLTVL.

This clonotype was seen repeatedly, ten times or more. The CDR3 is CASSRSGDQPQHF. In nucleotides, the CDR3 is TGTGCCAGCTCACGGTCGGGTGATCAGCCCCAGCATTTT. This chain uses TRBV18 with TRBJ1-5; the D is unclear. V was pared by 4 bases and J by 5 bases, with 9 bases between. The CDR3 is made up of 13 amino acids. The germline V gene encodes CDR1 KGHSH and CDR2 LQKENI.

This CDR3 reads CASRAGLAEYNEQFF. In DNA, the CDR3 is TGTGCCAGCAGGGCGGGACTAGCGGAGTACAATGAGCAGTTCTTC. This chain connects TRBV12-3 or TRBV12-4 to TRBJ2-1, with 11 nucleotides matching TRBD2. The trim removed 6 bases at V and 4 bases at J, leaving 5 bases unmatched. The length of the CDR3 is 15 residues.

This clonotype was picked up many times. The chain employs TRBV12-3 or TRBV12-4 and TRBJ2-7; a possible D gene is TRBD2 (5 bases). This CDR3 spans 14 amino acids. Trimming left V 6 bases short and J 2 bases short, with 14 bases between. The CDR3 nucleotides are TGTGCCAGCAGACCCCCTAGCAATCCCTACGAGCAGTACTTC. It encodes CASRPPSNPYEQYF.

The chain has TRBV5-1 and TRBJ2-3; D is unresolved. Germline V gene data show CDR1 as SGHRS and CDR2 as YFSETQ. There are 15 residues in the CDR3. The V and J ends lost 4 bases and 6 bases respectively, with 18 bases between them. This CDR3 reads CASSPEDPQVDTQYF. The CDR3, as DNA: TGCGCCAGCAGCCCCGAGGACCCACAAGTCGATACGCAGTATTTT.

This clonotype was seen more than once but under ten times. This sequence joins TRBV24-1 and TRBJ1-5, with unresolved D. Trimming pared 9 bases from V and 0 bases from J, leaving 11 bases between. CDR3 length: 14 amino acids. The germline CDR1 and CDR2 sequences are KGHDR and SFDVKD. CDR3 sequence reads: CATSGSYSNQPQHF. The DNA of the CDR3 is TGTGCCACCTCAGGTTCCTATAGCAATCAGCCCCAGCATTTT.

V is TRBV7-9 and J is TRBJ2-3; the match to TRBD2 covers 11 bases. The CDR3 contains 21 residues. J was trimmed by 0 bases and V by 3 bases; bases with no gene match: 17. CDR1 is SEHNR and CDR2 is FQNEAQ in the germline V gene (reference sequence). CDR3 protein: CASSFLLLLAGDLSSTDTQYF. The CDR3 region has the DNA TGTGCCAGCAGCTTCCTTCTTTTACTAGCGGGAGACCTATCTAGCACAGATACGCAGTATTTT.

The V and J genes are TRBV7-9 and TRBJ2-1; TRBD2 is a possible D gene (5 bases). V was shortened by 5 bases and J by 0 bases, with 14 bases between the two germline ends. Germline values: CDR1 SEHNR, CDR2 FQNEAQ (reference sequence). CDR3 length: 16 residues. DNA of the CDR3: TGTGCCAGCAGCGCTACCGGGAAGCGCTCCTACAATGAGCAGTTCTTC. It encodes CASSATGKRSYNEQFF.

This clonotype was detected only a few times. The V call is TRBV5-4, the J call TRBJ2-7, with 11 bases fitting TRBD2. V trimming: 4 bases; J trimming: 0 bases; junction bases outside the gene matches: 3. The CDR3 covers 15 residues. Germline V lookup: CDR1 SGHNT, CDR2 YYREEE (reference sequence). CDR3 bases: TGTGCCAGCAGCCCGGGACTAGCGGACTCCTACGAGCAGTACGTC. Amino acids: CASSPGLADSYEQYV.

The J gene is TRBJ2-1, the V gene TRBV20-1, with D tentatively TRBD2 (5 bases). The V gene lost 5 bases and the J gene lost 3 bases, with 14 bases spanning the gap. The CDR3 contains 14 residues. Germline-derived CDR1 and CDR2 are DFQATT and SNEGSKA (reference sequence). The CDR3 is CSAVEDPYYNEQFF. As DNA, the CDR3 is TGCAGTGCTGTGGAGGACCCTTACTACAATGAGCAGTTCTTC.

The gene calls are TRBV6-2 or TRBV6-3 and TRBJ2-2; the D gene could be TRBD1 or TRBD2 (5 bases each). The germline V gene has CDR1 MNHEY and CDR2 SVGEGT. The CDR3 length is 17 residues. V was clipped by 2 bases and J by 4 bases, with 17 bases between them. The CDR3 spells CASSYTPPGTGTGELFF. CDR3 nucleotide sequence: TGTGCCAGCAGTTACACCCCCCCCGGGACGGGCACCGGGGAGCTGTTTTTT.

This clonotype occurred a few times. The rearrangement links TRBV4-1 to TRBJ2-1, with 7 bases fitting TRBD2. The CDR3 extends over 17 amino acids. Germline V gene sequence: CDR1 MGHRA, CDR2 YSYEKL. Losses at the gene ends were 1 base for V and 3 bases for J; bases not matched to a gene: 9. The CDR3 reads CASSQGAQRDIYNEQFF. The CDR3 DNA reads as TGCGCCAGCAGCCAAGGGGCCCAGCGGGATATCTACAATGAGCAGTTCTTC.

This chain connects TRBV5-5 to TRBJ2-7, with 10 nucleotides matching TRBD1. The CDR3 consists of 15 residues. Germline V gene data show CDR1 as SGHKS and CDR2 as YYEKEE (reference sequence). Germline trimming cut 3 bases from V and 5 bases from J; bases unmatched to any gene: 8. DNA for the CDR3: TGTGCCAGCAGCTGGACGGGACAGGGGTTCCACGAGCAGTACGTC. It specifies CASSWTGQGFHEQYV.

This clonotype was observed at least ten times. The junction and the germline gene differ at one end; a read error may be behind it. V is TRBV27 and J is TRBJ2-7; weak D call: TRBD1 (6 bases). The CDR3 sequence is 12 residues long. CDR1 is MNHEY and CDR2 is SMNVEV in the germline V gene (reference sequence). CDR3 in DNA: TGCCTCCCTACCACAGGGTTCAACGAGCAGTACTTC. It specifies CLPTTGFNEQYF.

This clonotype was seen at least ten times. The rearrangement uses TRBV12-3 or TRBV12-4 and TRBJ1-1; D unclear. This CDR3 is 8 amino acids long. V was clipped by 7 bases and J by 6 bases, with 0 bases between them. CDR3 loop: CASTEAFF. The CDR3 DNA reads TGTGCCAGCACTGAAGCTTTCTTT.

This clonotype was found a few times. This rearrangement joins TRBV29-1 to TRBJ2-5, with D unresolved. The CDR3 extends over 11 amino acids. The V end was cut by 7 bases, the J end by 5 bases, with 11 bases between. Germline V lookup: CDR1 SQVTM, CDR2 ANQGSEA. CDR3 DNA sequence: TGCAGCGCCCCCGTGGGGGAGACCCAGTACTTC. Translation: CSAPVGETQYF.

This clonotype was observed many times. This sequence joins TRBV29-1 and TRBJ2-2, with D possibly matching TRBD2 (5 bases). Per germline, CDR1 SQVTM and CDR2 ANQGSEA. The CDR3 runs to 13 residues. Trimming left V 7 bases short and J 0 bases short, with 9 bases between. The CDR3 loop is CSGLGANTGELFF. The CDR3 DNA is TGCAGCGGGCTGGGAGCGAACACCGGGGAGCTGTTTTTT.

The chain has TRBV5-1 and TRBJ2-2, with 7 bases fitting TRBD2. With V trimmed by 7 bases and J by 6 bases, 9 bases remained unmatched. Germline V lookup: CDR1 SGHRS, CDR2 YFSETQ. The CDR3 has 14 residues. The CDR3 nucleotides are TGCGCCAGCCGGATAAACGCGGGAGCCGGGGAGCTGTTTTTT. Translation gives CASRINAGAGELFF.

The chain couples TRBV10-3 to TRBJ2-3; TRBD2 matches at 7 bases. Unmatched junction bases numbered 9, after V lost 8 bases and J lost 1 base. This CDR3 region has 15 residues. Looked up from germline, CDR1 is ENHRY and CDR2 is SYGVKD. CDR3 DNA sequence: TGTGCCATCTCGAAATCTAGCGGAGGCACAGATACGCAGTATTTT. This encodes CAISKSSGGTDTQYF.